This T cell receptor (beta chain) was documented in a study of shared clonotypes between healthy human individuals. CDR3 size: 14 residues. V was clipped by 4 bases and J by 7 bases; unmatched bases: 7. Germline loops: CDR1 SEHNR, CDR2 FQNEAQ (reference sequence). In the naive CD8 group, cells lacked CD45RO and were positively selected for CCR7, so terminally differentiated effector memory CD45RA+ cells were left out. TCRdb keeps only in-frame clones here, not all; method: immunoSEQ multiplex PCR. The sample shows just over 2,000,000 clones, roughly 94% of them seen only once. The TCR originated in a young man in good health. Specimen: naive CD8+ T cells sorted from blood. The rearrangement uses TRBV7-9 and TRBJ1-5; 7 positions match TRBD1. The CDR3 protein is CASSYTGVGQPQHF. Here the CDR3 DNA reads TGTGCCAGCAGCTATACAGGGGTGGGACAGCCCCAGCATTTT.